A selection of T cell receptor beta chains follows, all from one sample in a study of cytomegalovirus exposure and HLA in healthy donors. Sequenced by immunoSEQ multiplex PCR; TCRdb stores in-frame clones only, minus some. Altogether 150,000 to 200,000 clones are present, more than 70% being singletons, with the ten largest covering more than 1.2%. The source material was PBMCs. These receptors originate from a woman aged 18-29 years in good health and CMV-seronegative. The CDR3 runs from the conserved cysteine through the conserved F or W. A D gene is named only where the DNA matches it firmly. Part of the rows lack a size; the others show once, few, many or a class for expanded clones.

-	TRBV5-5	-	TRBJ1-4	TGTGCCAGCAGCTTGCTTGGGGGCAGTAACTCTGAAAAACTGTTTTTT	CASSLLGGSNSEKLFF
-	TRBV9	TRBD1	TRBJ1-2	TGTGCCAGCAGCGTAGGGGACAGCACCTATGGCTACACCTTC	CASSVGDSTYGYTF
-	TRBV27	-	TRBJ2-1	TGTGCCAGCAGACGACTAGTTTACAATGAGCAGTTCTTC	CASRRLVYNEQFF
-	TRBV9	TRBD1	TRBJ1-6	TGTGCCAGCAGCGTAGGGACAGGGGGCAGCTCCTATAATTCACCCCTCCACTTT	CASSVGTGGSSYNSPLHF
-	TRBV19	-	TRBJ1-5	TGTGCCAGTAGTCGGGACATTACTCAGCCCCAGCATTTT	CASSRDITQPQHF
-	TRBV25-1	TRBD1	TRBJ2-3	TGTGCCAGCAGTGAATCCTCCCGGGACAGGAGCACAGATACGCAGTATTTT	CASSESSRDRSTDTQYF
-	TRBV28	TRBD1	TRBJ2-5	TGTGCCAGCAGTCTTATTCAGGACAGGGGGAAAGAGACCCAGTACTTC	CASSLIQDRGKETQYF
-	TRBV4-1	TRBD1	TRBJ2-7	TGCGCCAGCAGCCAGACCCGGGGACAGGGGGCCTACGAGCAGTACTTC	CASSQTRGQGAYEQYF
-	TRBV5-1	TRBD2	TRBJ2-7	TGCGCCAGCAGCTCGGGAGGCGCCGGCCTCTACGAGCAGTACTTC	CASSSGGAGLYEQYF
-	TRBV11-2	-	TRBJ1-2	TGTGCCAGCAGCTTAATGGAGCTTTCCACTAACTATGGCTACACCTTC	CASSLMELSTNYGYTF
-	TRBV7-2	-	TRBJ2-1	TGTGCCAGCAGCTTAGTTAGCGACCCCTACAATGAGCAGTTCTTC	CASSLVSDPYNEQFF
-	TRBV18	-	TRBJ2-7	TGTGCCAGCTCACCTCGACAGGGAGGCTACGAGCAGTACTTC	CASSPRQGGYEQYF
-	TRBV5-8	-	TRBJ1-2	TGTGCCAGCAGCCTGCACAGGGTTTGGGGCTACACCTTC	CASSLHRVWGYTF
-	TRBV6-5	-	TRBJ1-2	TGTGCCAGCAGTGAAATCCAAACGAGGTTC	CASSEIQTRF
-	TRBV29-1	-	TRBJ1-1	TGCAGCGTTGTAAGGGGGACGAACACTGAAGCTTTCTTT	CSVVRGTNTEAFF
few	TRBV19	-	TRBJ2-1	TGTGCCAGTAGTAATCTGAGGAGCTCCTACAATGAGCAGTTCTTC	CASSNLRSSYNEQFF
-	TRBV14	TRBD2	TRBJ2-1	TGTGCCAGCAGCCAGCCCCTAAAGCGGGGTCTACACAATGAGCAGTTCTTC	CASSQPLKRGLHNEQFF
-	TRBV5-5	-	TRBJ1-6	TGTGCCAGCAGCTTGAAACCCTCGAACAATAATTCACCCCTCCACTTT	CASSLKPSNNNSPLHF
-	TRBV7-9	TRBD1	TRBJ1-6	TGTGCCAGCAGCCCACAGGGGATTTCACCCCTCCACTTT	CASSPQGISPLHF
-	TRBV11-3	TRBD2	TRBJ2-1	TGTGCCAGCAGCCTTAGCGGGACTCTGAATGAGCAGTTCTTC	CASSLSGTLNEQFF
-	TRBV28	-	TRBJ2-3	TGTGCCAGCAGTTCTAGGACTAAAAAATCCTTAGATACGCAGTATTTT	CASSSRTKKSLDTQYF
-	TRBV20-1	TRBD1	TRBJ2-7	TGCAGTGCTAGCACAGGGGACGAGCAGTACTTC	CSASTGDEQYF
-	TRBV5-1	TRBD1	TRBJ2-1	TGCGCCAGCACCTGGGGTGGGACAGGATACAATGAGCAGTTCTTC	CASTWGGTGYNEQFF